Shown below are 22 T cell receptor beta chains from a single sample sequenced in a study of blood T cell repertoires in COVID-19. The table came from immunoSEQ multiplex PCR; TCRdb's copy has only in-frame clones and leaves some out. The top ten clones hold approximately 4.2% of a sample with around 40,000 clones, roughly 94% of them seen once. Sample: peripheral blood. All receptors derive from a human donor with active COVID-19. The donor label of this sample is uncertain.

The V gene is TRBV24-1, the J gene TRBJ2-1, with 14 bases that match TRBD2. The CDR3 runs 15 residues. Germline CDR1 KGHDR, CDR2 SFDVKD. Trimming took 5 bases from V and 9 from J; bases not matched to a gene: 5. Here the CDR3 reads CATSAGLAGDGEQFF. CDR3 DNA sequence: TGTGCCACCAGTGCGGGACTAGCGGGAGATGGTGAGCAGTTCTTC.

This sequence joins TRBV19 and TRBJ2-5; D gene unclear. Trimming stripped 2 bases from V and 2 bases from J, with 12 bases between. The CDR3 spans 15 residues. Germline V gene sequence: CDR1 LNHDA, CDR2 SQIVND (reference sequence). This CDR3 is CASSINAAVQETQYF. The CDR3 nucleotides are TGTGCCAGTAGTATAAATGCGGCCGTTCAAGAGACCCAGTACTTC.

The genes are TRBV27 and TRBJ2-1; TRBD2 matches 12 bases. V lost 7 bases to trimming and J lost 7 bases; unmatched junction nucleotides: 5. Germline CDR1 MNHEY, CDR2 SMNVEV (reference sequence). The CDR3 totals 14 residues. The CDR3: CASNRLAGVNEQFF. The CDR3 nucleotides read TGTGCCAGCAACCGACTAGCGGGAGTGAATGAGCAGTTCTTC.

The chain joins TRBV18 to TRBJ2-3; 11 positions agree with TRBD2. The V gene end was trimmed by 4 bases and the J gene end by 2 bases; junction bases not matched to a gene: 5. CDR1 and CDR2 (germline): KGHSH, LQKENI. The length of the CDR3 is 16 residues. In DNA, the CDR3 is TGTGCCAGCTCACTTAGGACTAGCGGGTACACAGATACGCAGTATTTT. The encoded protein is CASSLRTSGYTDTQYF.

The V gene is TRBV6-5, the J gene TRBJ1-1, with unresolved D. The CDR3 is 14 residues long. Germline V gene lookup returns CDR1 MNHEY and CDR2 SVGAGI. V was clipped by 6 bases and J by 4 bases, with 15 bases between them. The DNA for the CDR3 is TGTGCCAGCAGCGAGACCGGGAGGGCCACTGAAGCTTTCTTT. It yields the protein CASSETGRATEAFF.

The genes are TRBV2 and TRBJ1-2, with D unresolved. V was trimmed by 3 bases and J by 4 bases, leaving 12 bases between them. Germline V gives CDR1 SNHLY, CDR2 FYNNEI. The CDR3 covers 14 residues. The chain's CDR3 is CASSEKRGSYGYTF. In DNA form, the CDR3 reads TGTGCCAGCAGTGAGAAAAGAGGGTCCTATGGCTACACCTTC.

The J gene is TRBJ1-2, the V gene TRBV7-2; 8 positions agree with TRBD1. This CDR3 comprises 13 residues. Losses at the gene ends were 5 bases for V and 4 bases for J; bases not matched to a gene: 3. Germline-derived CDR1 and CDR2 are SGHTA and FQGNSA. CDR3 DNA sequence: TGTGCCAGCAGCGCAACAGGGGGCTATGGCTACACCTTC. Its protein is CASSATGGYGYTF.

The chain links TRBV12-3 or TRBV12-4 to TRBJ1-2, with D possibly TRBD1 on 6 matching bases. The CDR3 contains 12 residues. Between the trimmed V and J ends, which lost 5 bases and 6 bases, there was a span of 10 bases. CDR3 sequence reads: CASSVQGHGYTF. The CDR3 nucleotides are TGTGCCAGCAGTGTACAGGGCCATGGCTACACCTTC.

V and J are TRBV7-9 and TRBJ2-7; 9 positions match TRBD1. Germline loops: CDR1 SEHNR, CDR2 FQNEAQ (reference sequence). The CDR3 extends over 14 amino acids. The V and J ends lost 3 bases and 5 bases, in that order; junction bases with no gene match: 5. The CDR3 here is CASSFGTGYHEQYF. Here the CDR3 DNA reads TGTGCCAGCAGCTTCGGGACAGGGTACCACGAGCAGTACTTC.

This sequence joins TRBV7-6 and TRBJ1-1, with unresolved D. The CDR3 extends over 15 amino acids. The germline V and J ends were trimmed by 1 base and 7 bases, with 16 bases remaining between them. The germline V gene has CDR1 SGHVS and CDR2 FNYEAQ. The CDR3 sequence: CASSLDLRTSGEAFF. CDR3 sequence (DNA): TGTGCCAGCAGCTTAGATCTACGGACTTCTGGTGAAGCTTTCTTT.

The chain is built from TRBV2 and TRBJ1-1, with D tentatively TRBD1 (5 bases). The ends were cut back, 2 bases at V and 4 bases at J, with 8 bases in the middle. Germline V gene lookup returns CDR1 SNHLY and CDR2 FYNNEI. The CDR3 runs 13 residues. As DNA, the CDR3 is TGTGCCAGCAGTGAAATGGGGGGCACTGAAGCTTTCTTT. Its protein is CASSEMGGTEAFF.

This chain links TRBV19 with TRBJ2-1, with TRBD2 matching over 7 bases. Trimming removed 9 bases from V and 9 bases from J; junction bases left unmatched: 5. The CDR3 is 11 amino acids. Germline CDR1 reads LNHDA; CDR2 reads SQIVND (reference sequence). CDR3 sequence: CASLGEGEQFF. The CDR3 DNA follows: TGTGCCAGCCTTGGGGAGGGTGAGCAGTTCTTC.

The rearrangement links TRBV9 to TRBJ2-3; 9 bases line up with TRBD1. With 0 bases clipped from V and 4 bases from J, the junction kept 6 bases outside the gene matches. Germline CDR1 SGDLS, CDR2 YYNGEE. The CDR3 runs to 16 residues. CDR3 coding DNA: TGTGCCAGCAGCGTAGGCTCAGGACAGGGGCCAGATACGCAGTATTTT. Its protein product is CASSVGSGQGPDTQYF.

V is TRBV6-5 and J is TRBJ1-5, with 9 bases lining up with TRBD1. This CDR3 spans 15 amino acids. CDR1 and CDR2 (germline): MNHEY, SVGAGI. Unmatched junction bases numbered 7, after V lost 6 bases and J lost 4 bases. CDR3 sequence: CASRPGQGYNQPQHF. The CDR3 nucleotides are TGTGCCAGCAGGCCCGGACAGGGGTATAATCAGCCCCAGCATTTT.

The chain carries TRBV7-9 and TRBJ2-4; 7 bases match TRBD1. This CDR3 is 12 amino acids long. The V segment lost 4 bases and the J segment 9 bases; nucleotides outside the gene matches: 3. Germline V gene lookup returns CDR1 SEHNR and CDR2 FQNEAQ (reference sequence). In DNA form, the CDR3 reads TGTGCCAGCAGCTCACAGGGGTTCATTCAGTACTTC. Translation gives CASSSQGFIQYF.

The genes are TRBV12-3 or TRBV12-4 and TRBJ2-1; no firm D call. Deletions cut 2 bases from V and 8 bases from J, with 4 bases between. CDR3 length: 11 amino acids. CDR3 coding DNA: TGTGCCAGCAGTTTACTGTATGAGCAGTTCTTC. The encoded protein is CASSLLYEQFF.

V is TRBV12-3 or TRBV12-4 and J is TRBJ1-2; no definite D call. The CDR3 is made up of 12 amino acids. V lost 2 bases, J lost 4 bases, and 5 bases lay in between. The DNA for the CDR3 is TGTGCCAGCAGTTTACTAGGCTATGGCTACACCTTC. Its translation is CASSLLGYGYTF.

The chain links TRBV29-1 to TRBJ1-5; 9 nucleotides line up with TRBD1. CDR1 and CDR2 (germline): SQVTM, ANQGSEA. J lost 6 bases, V lost 6 bases, and 9 bases had no gene match. The CDR3 totals 14 residues. CDR3: CSVRQGGDVQPQHF. The CDR3 nucleotides are TGCAGCGTCCGACAGGGGGGGGACGTTCAGCCCCAGCATTTT.

This chain links TRBV4-1 with TRBJ1-4; 7 bases match TRBD1. Germline lookup yields CDR1 MGHRA and CDR2 YSYEKL. The CDR3 extends over 17 amino acids. The V segment lost 0 bases and the J segment 7 bases; nucleotides outside the gene matches: 11. CDR3 residues: CASSQDQPGQKIEKLFF. The CDR3 DNA reads as TGCGCCAGCAGCCAAGACCAACCGGGACAGAAAATTGAAAAACTGTTTTTT.

The chain employs TRBV7-9 and TRBJ1-1; D remains unclear. Trimming removed 2 bases from V and 1 base from J, with 5 bases in between. Germline assignment: CDR1 SEHNR and CDR2 FQNEAQ (reference sequence). The CDR3 has 13 residues. The chain's CDR3 is CASSLKQNTEAFF. The CDR3 coding sequence is TGTGCCAGCAGCTTAAAACAGAACACTGAAGCTTTCTTT.

This clone came up once. V and J are TRBV3-1 (or the pseudogene TRBV3-2) and TRBJ1-5, with 7 bases that match TRBD1. The CDR3 contains 21 residues. Trimming at V came to 4 bases and at J to 5 bases, leaving 26 bases not matched to a gene. The V gene's germline CDR1 is LGHDT and CDR2 YNNKEL (reference sequence). The DNA for the CDR3 is TGTGCCAGCAGCCCCAAAAGGGCGGTACCAGGGGGACGTCCCGAGGATCAGCCCCAGCATTTT. It yields the protein CASSPKRAVPGGRPEDQPQHF.

The chain combines TRBV24-1 with TRBJ2-2; TRBD1 matches at 9 bases. The CDR3 consists of 16 residues. The V gene's germline CDR1 is KGHDR and CDR2 SFDVKD. J lost 4 bases, V lost 3 bases, and 5 bases had no gene match. Here the CDR3 reads CATSDPGTGSTGELFF. The DNA of the CDR3 is TGTGCCACCAGTGATCCCGGGACAGGGAGCACCGGGGAGCTGTTTTTT.